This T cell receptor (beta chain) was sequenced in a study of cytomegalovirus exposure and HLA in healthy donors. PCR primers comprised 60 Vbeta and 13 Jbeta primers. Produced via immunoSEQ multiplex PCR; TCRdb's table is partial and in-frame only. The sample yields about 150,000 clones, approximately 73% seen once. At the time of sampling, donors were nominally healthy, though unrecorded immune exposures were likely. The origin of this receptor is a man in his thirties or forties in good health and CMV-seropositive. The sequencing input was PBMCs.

DNA for the CDR3: TGTGCCAGCAGCTGGGCAGAGTCTAACTATGGCTACACCTTC. This sequence encodes CASSWAESNYGYTF. The chain carries TRBV5-4 and TRBJ1-2; D unclear. V lost 3 bases, J lost 0 bases, and 9 bases lay in between. The germline V gene encodes CDR1 SGHNT and CDR2 YYREEE (reference sequence). The CDR3 length is 14 residues.